The clone carrying this T cell receptor (beta chain) was observed once. Clones were read by immunoSEQ multiplex PCR, and TCRdb kept only the in-frame ones, dropping some. The table records roughly 120,000 clones, roughly 80% of them present only once. These data originate in a study of blood T cell repertoires in COVID-19. CDR3 length: 14 residues. Germline CDR1 reads SGDLS; CDR2 reads YYNGEE. Trimming cost V 2 bases and J 8 bases, with 13 bases left between them. Sequenced sample: peripheral blood. The genes are TRBV9 and TRBJ1-4; perhaps TRBD1 as D (5 bases). This receptor was taken from a man under 40 with acute or convalescent COVID-19. The CDR3 loop reads CASSVMAGDEKLFF. The DNA of the CDR3 is TGTGCCAGCAGCGTTATGGCGGGGGACGAAAAACTGTTTTTT. Complete variable domain (other parts from reference TRBV9 and TRBJ1-4): DSGVTQTPKHLITATGQRVTLRCSPRSGDLSVYWYQQSLDQGLQFLIQYYNGEERAKGNILERFSAQQFPDLHSELNLSSLELGDSALYFCASSVMAGDEKLFFGSGTQLSVL.